This entry concerns a single T cell receptor beta chain. What it binds is unknown. These data are taken from a study of pediatric ulcerative colitis. Assay used: immunoSEQ multiplex PCR; TCRdb lists only in-frame clones, some missing. The sample has under 70,000 clones; 87% are singletons. V gave up 5 bases and J gave up 0 bases, with 13 bases separating them. This CDR3 has 15 residues. Per germline, CDR1 LNHDA and CDR2 SQIVND (reference sequence). Whole-study findings and limits: Substantially fewer templates came from two patients' blood samples. Ulcerative colitis patients shared more blood-rectal clones than controls.

This clonotype was obtained from a boy aged 5-17 years who was a control in a study of pediatric ulcerative colitis. The sample consisted of blood. V gene TRBV19 combines with J gene TRBJ1-1, with a tentative D call TRBD1 (5 bases). CDR3 region: CASSAPGLLNTEAFF. The CDR3, as DNA: TGTGCCAGTAGTGCCCCGGGACTCCTGAACACTGAAGCTTTCTTT.